This paragraph covers one T cell receptor beta chain sequence. This clone has just a few counts. The target of this receptor is not known. No per-base quality is available; no much larger clone lies one base away. This sample was included in a study of long-term antiretroviral therapy in people with HIV (dated by TCRdb to 2022 to 2024). With regard to the full study: The earliest samples were collected approximately a decade before the 2015 WHO recommendation for immediate ART, a period when ART was typically delayed until CD4 counts fell. Test extractions of a monoclonal T-cell line alongside fewer than 40 polyclonal samples showed no cross-contamination during QIAcube processing. Of the roughly 30 participants with HIV, approximately twelve were female. A retrospective serial study tested whether changes in peripheral blood TRB repertoire composition and diversity were associated with ART initiation and durable HIV suppression. The cohort contributed about 200 cryopreserved PBMC samples from 25 to 35 adults with confirmed HIV infection, collected serially over a mean of around 6 years (range 1-12). Study-wide findings and limitations: No data were available on ART adherence, viral resistance or therapy changes, limiting inferences about post-ART repertoire changes. Starting ART was linked to a significant rise in TRB diversity, yet even with long-term ART the diversity remained significantly lower than in transplant donor controls. CDR3 length ranges in HIV repertoires were narrower than in controls, and network structure suggested an antigen-experienced repertoire with only a slight naive shift after ART. Samples dated from the mid-2000s to the late 2010s, and the ART regimens used may be less effective than current ones. Limited PBMC availability meant only the TCR beta chain was sequenced, without alpha chain pairing. Because cell numbers in pre-ART samples were limited, unsorted PBMC were profiled instead of sorted CD4+ and CD8+ T cells. Expanded TRB clones identified before ART initiation dominated the repertoire at all time points, although this dominance fluctuated and declined in many PLHIV after ART.

Inclusion was restricted to participants for whom at least one PBMC sample before ART initiation and at least two post-ART samples were available. Treatment was received in the United States of America by all participants with HIV. Before DNA extraction, cryopreserved samples of roughly 0.9-11 million PBMC were thawed and then washed. At the time of the earliest PBMC sample, participants with HIV were aged between about 23 and 54 years. PBMC samples from each participant spanned 1-4 timepoints before ART initiation and 2-8 timepoints after ART initiation, with a median of 7 samples. For every participant, serial HIV viral load, CD4+ T-cell count, ART history and demographic data were obtained. Genomic DNA was extracted from unsorted PBMC with a Qiagen kit on a QIAcube, processed in batches of 12 samples. Trimming accounts for 1 base at V and 1 base at J, while the number of junction bases matched to no gene is 2. CDR1 MGHRA and CDR2 YSYEKL were looked up in the germline V gene. The CDR3, cysteine through phenylalanine, is 15 amino acids long. Left in the record is the CDR3 DNA by itself, 45 bases read in frame from the first base.

The immunoSEQ hsTCRB v3.0 assay was used at survey level resolution to sequence the TRB variable region. A depth of about 40,000-50,000 T-cell genomes per sample was targeted for TRB sequencing. Pooled TRB libraries were sequenced on an Illumina MiSeq with a v3 150-cycle kit. As for the original processing: Repertoire analysis was run in R within a reproducible Nextflow workflow that covered QC, data transformation and analysis. LymphoSeq2, an R package for exploring AIRR-Seq data, was used to implement custom analyses. After excluding a few samples that yielded fewer than 5000 total TRB sequences, 188 HIV repertoires remained for analysis. Among the 188 retained HIV repertoires, 55 to 60 were collected before ART initiation and 120 to 140 were collected after ART initiation. Repertoires were downsampled to 5000 TRB nucleotide sequences, with summary statistics averaged over 100 downsampling iterations. TRB sequences were retained for analysis only if CDR3 regions of at least seven amino acids were present. A Shannon entropy-derived clonality score and the Gini coefficient were used to measure diversity. In the repertoire networks, any two of the top 5000 CDR3 amino acid sequences were linked whenever the two sequences differed by an edit distance of one. For TRB CDR3 amino acid sequences, GLIPH2 was used to predict antigen specificity groups and MHC restriction. CDR3 amino acid sequences were matched against VDJdb and McPAS-TCR to flag known CMV, EBV, HIV or tissue antigen associations. Pre-ART, post-ART and control groups were compared with Wilcoxon signed-rank tests and Holm-Bonferroni correction. TCRdb provides this immuneACCESS table in a form limited to in-frame rearrangements. Some clones are lacking; in checked studies, under half of them reflect an unresolved V gene, and why the rest are absent is not known. From that table come the V and J calls and clone size; the DNA was used to work out D and trimming. In all, the sample holds about 33,000 clones, and roughly 80% of those were seen once. Around 7.5% of the sample is in the top ten clones.

The rearrangement combines TRBV4-1 with TRBJ2-7, and 9 junctional nucleotides match TRBD1. The clonotype originates from a woman in her 50s with HIV. The source was unsorted PBMCs, collected 2 years after starting antiretroviral therapy. The DNA sequence follows: TGCGCCAGCAGCCAAGGGGGGACAGGGTCCTACGAGCAGTACTTC. Its amino acids are CASSQGGTGSYEQYF.